This T cell receptor beta chain was retrieved from a study of cytomegalovirus exposure and HLA in healthy donors. Germline V gene sequence: CDR1 LNHDA, CDR2 SQIVND (reference sequence). V dropped 10 bases and J dropped 6; count of bases not matched to a gene: 11. This CDR3 spans 14 amino acids. In the PCR, 60 Vbeta and 13 Jbeta primers were used. Clones were read by immunoSEQ multiplex PCR, and TCRdb kept only the in-frame ones, dropping some. The sample shows approximately 190,000 clones, approximately 78% of them seen only once. This clone has only a few counts. Sequencing input: PBMCs. This chain connects TRBV19 to TRBJ2-4, with 8 positions matching TRBD1. This clonotype was obtained from a woman aged 25 to 39 in good health and CMV-seropositive. The chain's CDR3 is CATSVGTGGNIQYF. The CDR3 bases are TGTGCCACCTCAGTCGGCACAGGGGGAAACATTCAGTACTTC.